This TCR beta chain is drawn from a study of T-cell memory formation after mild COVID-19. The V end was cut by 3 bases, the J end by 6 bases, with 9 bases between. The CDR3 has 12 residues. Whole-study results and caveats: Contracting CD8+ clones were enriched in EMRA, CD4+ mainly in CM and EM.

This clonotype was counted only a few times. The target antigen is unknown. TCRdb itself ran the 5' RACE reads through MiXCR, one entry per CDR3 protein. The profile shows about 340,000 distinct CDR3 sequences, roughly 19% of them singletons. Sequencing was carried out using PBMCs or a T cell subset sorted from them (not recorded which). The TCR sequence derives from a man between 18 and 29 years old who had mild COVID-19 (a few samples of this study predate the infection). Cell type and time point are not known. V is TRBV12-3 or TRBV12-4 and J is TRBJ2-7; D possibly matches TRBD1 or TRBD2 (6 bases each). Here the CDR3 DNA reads TGTGCCAGCAGTTTTGGGGGGCGCGAGCAGTACTTC. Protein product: CASSFGGREQYF.